The 22 T cell receptor beta chains reported below all come from one sample, sequenced in a study of identical twins. TCRdb processed the 5' RACE reads anew with MiXCR; each CDR3 protein has one entry. Found here are about 790,000 distinct CDR3 sequences, around a sixth of them singletons; the top ten hold about an eighth. These data also featured in a second study, about T cells expressing NK-cell markers.

Input material: PBMCs. The receptor set was obtained from a woman aged 18-35 years in good health.

Of note for this clonotype: A read error may explain this, as a much larger clone is one base away. V and J are TRBV12-3 or TRBV12-4 and TRBJ2-7; tentative D call: TRBD1 (6 bases). Deletions cut 2 bases from V and 2 bases from J, with 10 bases between. This CDR3 region has 14 residues. CDR3 in DNA: TGTGCCAGCAGTTTATTGGACAGCGCCTACGAGCAGTACTTC. Its translation: CASSLLDSAYEQYF.

The chain links TRBV27 to TRBJ2-5; D is undetermined. Trimming pared 3 bases from V and 0 bases from J, leaving 8 bases between. Germline CDR1 reads MNHEY; CDR2 reads SMNVEV (reference sequence). This CDR3 contains 14 residues. The CDR3 region is CASSFSRHQETQYF. The CDR3 region has the DNA TGTGCCAGCAGTTTTTCGAGACACCAAGAGACCCAGTACTTC.

This clonotype was seen more than once but under ten times. V gene TRBV20-1 combines with J gene TRBJ2-3; tentative D call: TRBD2 (5 bases). The CDR3 is made up of 15 amino acids. V lost 8 bases to trimming and J lost 3 bases, with 21 bases between them. CDR1 is DFQATT and CDR2 is SNEGSKA in the germline V gene (reference sequence). For the CDR3, the DNA is TGCAGTCTTTTGAGGGCCTCGGGTGTTACAGATACGCAGTATTTT. It specifies CSLLRASGVTDTQYF.

This clonotype was observed a few times. V gene TRBV5-1 combines with J gene TRBJ2-5; D perhaps matches TRBD1 (7 bases). CDR3 length: 13 amino acids. Per the germline V gene, CDR1 is SGHRS and CDR2 is YFSETQ. V was pared by 6 bases and J by 3 bases, with 12 bases between. The CDR3 bases are TGCGCCAGCACCCGCGGGACAGAAGAGACCCAGTACTTC. Translation: CASTRGTEETQYF.

V usage is TRBV7-2 and J usage is TRBJ2-1, with TRBD1 identical over 7 bases. Germline assignment: CDR1 SGHTA and CDR2 FQGNSA. This CDR3 is 14 amino acids long. V dropped 5 bases and J dropped 8; count of bases not matched to a gene: 9. CDR3 coding DNA: TGTGCCAGCAGCATCCAGACAGGGCGCGATGAGCAGTTCTTC. Its translation is CASSIQTGRDEQFF.

The rearrangement links TRBV6-2 or TRBV6-3 to TRBJ1-5, with 7 bases fitting TRBD1. Looked up from germline, CDR1 is MNHEY and CDR2 is SVGEGT. The V segment lost 5 bases and the J segment 4 bases; nucleotides outside the gene matches: 8. The CDR3 has 15 residues. In DNA form, the CDR3 reads TGTGCCAGCAGTAATCCGACAGGGCCTAATCAGCCCCAGCATTTT. Protein sequence: CASSNPTGPNQPQHF.

The V gene is TRBV12-3 or TRBV12-4, the J gene TRBJ2-4, with a weak D call TRBD2 (5 bases). V lost 3 bases and J 3 bases, leaving 15 bases between the germline ends. This CDR3 has 16 residues. CDR3 loop: CASSLGGWGGKNIQYF. The CDR3 bases are TGTGCCAGCAGTTTGGGCGGGTGGGGTGGCAAAAACATTCAGTACTTC.

J is TRBJ1-1 and V is TRBV5-1; no reliable D call. Germline V gene lookup returns CDR1 SGHRS and CDR2 YFSETQ. V shed 3 bases and J shed 8 bases, with 11 bases lying between them. This CDR3 is built from 12 residues. Written as DNA, the CDR3 is TGCGCCAGCAGCTACGACGGGAGGGAAGCTTTCTTT. Protein product: CASSYDGREAFF.

This rearrangement joins TRBV5-1 to TRBJ2-1; possibly TRBD2 for D (5 bases). This CDR3 comprises 14 residues. V was pared by 1 base and J by 6 bases, with 11 bases between. CDR1 SGHRS and CDR2 YFSETQ come from the germline V gene. CDR3 loop: CASSLWGEGNEQFF. CDR3 bases: TGCGCCAGCAGCTTGTGGGGAGAAGGCAATGAGCAGTTCTTC.

This clonotype has just a few counts. This chain joins TRBV20-1 and TRBJ1-1, with D uncertain. There are 11 residues in the CDR3. Trimming shortened V by 6 bases and J by 4 bases, and 9 bases separated the two germline ends. Germline CDR1 reads DFQATT; CDR2 reads SNEGSKA (reference sequence). This CDR3 is CSAAGRTEAFF. CDR3 nucleotide sequence: TGCAGTGCCGCCGGGCGCACTGAAGCTTTCTTT.

Regarding this clonotype: It is likely a read error, because the conserved phenylalanine at the end of the CDR3 is missing. This rearrangement joins TRBV7-2 to TRBJ2-7; no clear D gene. V was pared by 1 base and J by 3 bases, with 10 bases between. The CDR3 consists of 14 residues. The germline V gene encodes CDR1 SGHTA and CDR2 FQGNSA. The CDR3 region is CASSLVYTVYEQYL. In DNA, the CDR3 is TGTGCCAGCAGCTTAGTTTACACAGTCTACGAGCAGTACTTA.

This sequence joins TRBV7-2 and TRBJ1-2, with 9 nucleotides matching TRBD1. Germline V gene lookup returns CDR1 SGHTA and CDR2 FQGNSA. Trimming cost V 1 base and J 2 bases; bases outside gene matches: 5. CDR3 size: 16 residues. In nucleotides, the CDR3 is TGTGCCAGCAGCTTAGGGGGGACAGGGACCAACTATGGCTACACCTTC. Encoded protein: CASSLGGTGTNYGYTF.

This chain joins TRBV12-3 or TRBV12-4 and TRBJ2-7; a weak D match, TRBD1 (6 bases). CDR3 length equals 18 residues. The CDR3 DNA is TGTACCTTCAGTTTAGCAACCTACAGGGTACCGAGCTCCTACGAGCAGTACTTC. This sequence encodes CTFSLATYRVPSSYEQYF.

The chain recombines TRBV7-3 with TRBJ2-3; D gene uncertain. V dropped 1 base and J dropped 1 base, with 6 bases sitting between them. Germline lookup yields CDR1 SGHTA and CDR2 FQGTGA. The CDR3 is 14 amino acids. The CDR3 nucleotides are TGTGCCAGCAGCTTAATCCCTGGCACAGATACGCAGTATTTT. Translated: CASSLIPGTDTQYF.

This clonotype was seen only a few times. The chain recombines TRBV3-1 with TRBJ1-2; maybe TRBD1 (5 bases). Germline V lookup: CDR1 LGHDT, CDR2 YNNKEL (reference sequence). Trimming took off 4 bases at V and 8 bases at J, with 14 bases between the two ends. CDR3 length: 13 residues. CDR3 sequence reads: CASSRTSGDGYTF. The CDR3 DNA follows: TGTGCCAGCAGCCGCACGTCTGGGGACGGCTACACCTTC.

This clonotype showed up many times. The chain joins TRBV11-2 to TRBJ2-5, with no clear D. The V gene's germline CDR1 is SGHAT and CDR2 FQNNGV. CDR3 length: 13 amino acids. Between the trimmed V and J ends, which lost 1 base and 0 bases, there was a span of 3 bases. In nucleotides, the CDR3 is TGTGCCAGCAGCTTAGCGGACCAAGAGACCCAGTACTTC. This encodes CASSLADQETQYF.

This chain connects TRBV20-1 to TRBJ2-1; D uncertain. This CDR3 has 15 amino acids. CDR1 and CDR2 (germline): DFQATT, SNEGSKA (reference sequence). Trimming took 6 bases from V and 0 from J, leaving 15 bases between them. The CDR3 loop is CSAVDWGSSYNEQFF. CDR3 in DNA: TGCAGTGCCGTCGACTGGGGAAGCTCCTACAATGAGCAGTTCTTC.

The genes are TRBV6-1 and TRBJ2-2; D call uncertain. Germline lookup yields CDR1 MNHNS and CDR2 SASEGT. The CDR3 runs 10 residues. V was clipped by 9 bases and J by 8 bases, with 7 bases between them. DNA of the CDR3: TGTGCCAGTAGAATGGGGGAGCTGTTTTTT. Protein: CASRMGELFF.

This clonotype was seen only a few times. The CDR3 nucleotides read TGCGCCAGCAGACTCCCGGGAGCGGCCGAGCAGTACTTC. It codes for CASRLPGAAEQYF. V gene TRBV5-1 combines with J gene TRBJ2-7, with D possibly TRBD2 on 6 matching bases. Trimming shortened V by 5 bases and J by 6 bases, and 15 bases separated the two germline ends. Germline assignment: CDR1 SGHRS and CDR2 YFSETQ. CDR3 length: 13 residues.

With regard to this clonotype: Germline is not matched at one junction end, which may reflect a read error. The chain uses TRBV20-1 and TRBJ2-1, with 7 bases fitting TRBD2. CDR3 size: 13 residues. The germline gives CDR1 DFQATT, CDR2 SNEGSKA (reference sequence). In nucleotides, the CDR3 is TGCAGTGCTAGAGATAGGGCGGGGGATGAGCAGATCTTC. As protein: CSARDRAGDEQIF.

The chain couples TRBV29-1 to TRBJ2-7, with a possible D match to TRBD2 (6 bases). Per germline, CDR1 SQVTM and CDR2 ANQGSEA. This CDR3 region has 14 residues. With 7 bases removed from V and 2 bases from J, the gap between germline ends came to 18 bases. The CDR3 is CSAITLADAYEQYF. DNA of the CDR3: TGCAGCGCTATAACCTTAGCGGATGCCTACGAGCAGTACTTC.

The gene calls are TRBV3-1 and TRBJ2-5; D call uncertain. The CDR3 contains 16 residues. V dropped 4 bases and J dropped 7 bases, with 22 bases sitting between them. Germline V lookup: CDR1 LGHDT, CDR2 YNNKEL (reference sequence). This chain's CDR3 is CASSRRKRLGFPTQYF. CDR3 coding DNA: TGTGCCAGCAGCCGACGAAAACGGCTGGGTTTCCCGACCCAGTACTTC.